This T cell receptor (beta chain) was recorded in a study of T cell changes during pregnancy in multiple sclerosis. This CDR3 has 15 residues. The ends lost 6 bases at V and 8 bases at J; junction bases unmatched: 9. The germline gives CDR1 SGHAT, CDR2 FQNNGV. Clones were read by immunoSEQ multiplex PCR, and TCRdb kept only the in-frame ones, dropping some. The table lists 60,000 to 80,000 clones, more than 85% of them singletons. The V gene is TRBV11-2, the J gene TRBJ2-1, with 11 bases lining up with TRBD2. This sample comprised peripheral blood, obtained before pregnancy. The receptor comes from a female donor with multiple sclerosis, enrolled in a pregnancy study. The CDR3 DNA reads TGTGCCAGCAGTCAAACTAGCGGGAGTGGGTATGAGCAGTTCTTC. This codes for CASSQTSGSGYEQFF.